This T cell receptor beta chain was recovered during a study of T cells in Graves' hyperthyroidism and ophthalmopathy. Study conclusions and caveats: The blood repertoire included most of the expanded thyroid clonotypes above 0.001.

To note about this clonotype: Antigen unknown.

The CDR3 spans 15 residues. J gave up 10 bases and V 1 base, and 4 bases lay outside the gene matches. In germline, CDR1 is SNHLY, CDR2 FYNNEI. PBMCs came from around 9.7 ml fresh peripheral blood. RNA transcripts gave rise to amplified TCR beta CDR3 regions. A first-round RT-PCR of the TCR CDR3 used the HTBI primer set. TCRdb analysed the multiplex PCR reads with MiXCR anew, one entry per CDR3 protein. The sample holds 300,000 to 450,000 distinct CDR3 sequences; under 15% are singletons and the top ten take about 9.1%. The chain links TRBV2 to TRBJ1-6; 10 bases fit TRBD1. The receptor comes from a woman in her late teens or twenties with Graves' hyperthyroidism. Input material: blood. The CDR3 nucleotides are TGTGCCAGCAGTGAAGGGGGGACAGGGGTATCACCCCTCCACTTT. Residues: CASSEGGTGVSPLHF.